Sequencing of this TCR beta chain was carried out in a study of patients and donors after allogeneic stem cell transplantation. A single record per CDR3 protein comes from TCRdb applying MiXCR to the RT-PCR reads. This sample yields 150,000 to 200,000 distinct CDR3 sequences, of which 24% are seen a single time; roughly 27% belongs to the top ten. Trimming left V 3 bases short and J 0 bases short, with 24 bases between. Germline values: CDR1 SGHRS, CDR2 YFSETQ. This CDR3 region has 19 residues. Sequencing was carried out using blood, either unsorted or a sorted T cell fraction (not recorded which). The sequence derives from a human donor who was either an allogeneic HSCT recipient or a stem cell or donor lymphocyte infusion donor (not recorded which). It is not recorded whose cells these are; they may come from a transplant donor. The rearrangement links TRBV5-1 to TRBJ1-2; a weak D match, TRBD1 (5 bases). CDR3 loop: CASSSHQQVSPSPNYGYTF. CDR3 in DNA: TGCGCCAGCAGCTCGCACCAACAGGTTTCCCCGTCCCCTAACTATGGCTACACCTTC.